This T cell receptor (beta chain) was identified in a study of Ad26.COV2.S vaccination and SARS-CoV-2 variants. Findings and caveats of the study: Measurements of TCR breadth and depth may have given underestimates of the total T cell responses. Placebo and vaccine recipients had non-spike TCR breadth that was similar.

Remarks on this clone: Its target is unknown.

The treatment here: over 15 received Ad26.COV2.S at low or high dose, single or two shots; several received placebo; per-sample allocation not given. Vaccine and placebo recipients were sampled on day 63 after the first injection. Here immunoSEQ multiplex PCR was the method, and the copy in TCRdb shows in-frame clones only, minus some. The sample includes hundreds of thousands of clones, approximately 86% of them seen just once. Germline CDR1 reads SGDLS; CDR2 reads YYNGEE. The CDR3 totals 15 residues. J lost 8 bases, V lost 0 bases, and 10 bases had no gene match. The receptor comes from a person between 18 and 65 years old who received the Ad26.COV2.S COVID-19 vaccine or a placebo. This chain joins TRBV9 and TRBJ1-1; 7 bases line up with TRBD1. The sequences come from peripheral blood, collected in a trial of Ad26.COV2.S vaccine versus placebo. The CDR3 DNA reads as TGTGCCAGCAGCGTAGGTGGGCAGGGGGATCGAGAAGCTTTCTTT. It codes for CASSVGGQGDREAFF.